This TCR beta chain was obtained from a study of blood T cell repertoires in COVID-19 (dated by TCRdb to 2019 to 2021). In terms of the full investigation: Collaborator samples came from the United States, Italy and Spain and covered acute and convalescent phases of COVID-19. Deeply sampled blood TCRbeta repertoires from subjects exposed to, actively infected with, or recovered from COVID-19 were included in the dataset. The sample metadata nearly always contained a de-identified subject ID, COVID-19 status, age in years and sex. Where available, HLA class I and class II types were taken from metadata supplied by the sample provider and were not determined by assay-based typing. The repertoires were made available in a free public database intended to serve as a resource for research on the immune response to SARS-CoV-2. Samples came from the ongoing ImmuneRACE study (first 160 participants) plus 1,254 subjects from 6 global collaborators. The material from the prospective study consisted of cDNA or gDNA derived from T cells, B-cell-depleted T cells, or PBMCs. The study at large found these results: The amount of clinical and demographic metadata varied by source and participant and was provided uncurated.

About this clone itself: This clone's antigen is unknown. The record has no base qualities; no much larger clone is one base away.

The immunoSEQ Assay, a bias-controlled multiplex PCR, was used to amplify TCRbeta CDR3 regions from genomic DNA. The published analysis was carried out like this. Nucleated cell counts per sample were estimated from amplification of reference gene primers within the assay. To quantify the absolute abundance of each unique TCRbeta CDR3 rearrangement, sequence reads were collapsed and filtered. For each sample, productive Simpson clonality was calculated by taking the square root of Simpson's diversity index across productive rearrangements. TCRdb limited this immuneACCESS table to in-frame rearrangements with V and J called. A share of clones is missing; checked studies link under half to unresolved V genes, and the rest is unexplained. Clone size and the V and J calls come from that table; the DNA yielded D and trimming. This sample comprises 250,000 to 300,000 clones, roughly 86% of them detected only once. 11% of the sample lies in the top ten.

After removal of 5 bases from V and 7 bases from J, the junction retains 10 bases not matched to a gene. For CDR1 and CDR2, the germline V gene (reference sequence) lists SEHNR and FQNEAQ. The CDR3 runs 15 residues from the cysteine to the phenylalanine. This entry keeps only the CDR3 DNA: 45 bases, framed from base 1. In Seattle, one collaborating source enrolled patients while the infection was active and tracked those patients longitudinally over the course of disease. Collaborating institutions collected whole blood in K2EDTA tubes following their own protocols. For TCRbeta analysis, collaborators shipped samples as frozen whole blood, isolated PBMCs, or DNA extracted from either of those sample types.

In this chain, TRBV7-9 is recombined with TRBJ1-4; the junction holds 7 bases that match TRBD1. Sequenced: peripheral blood. This TCR was sampled from a woman aged 25-40 years with COVID-19, enrolled during active disease. The CDR3 region has the sequence CASSPTGEFREKLFF. The sequenced DNA is TGTGCCAGCAGCCCCACAGGGGAGTTTCGTGAAAAACTGTTTTTT.